The 17 T cell receptor beta chains in this list originate from one sample, sequenced in a study of vaccination effects on CD4 cells after COVID-19 (dated by TCRdb to between 2021 and 2024). Antigen specificity for these receptors is unknown. To identify antigen-specific CD4+ T cell clonotypes by their expansion, the ViraFEST assay first stimulated PBMC with viral peptide pools and then applied TCR sequencing. After approximately eleven days of culture, CD4+ T cells were isolated with the EasySep CD4+ T cell isolation kit. Library method: the immunoSEQ multiplex PCR assay. Imported from immuneACCESS, the table was reduced by TCRdb to in-frame sequences with V and J called. These copies leave out some clones; in studies compared against another copy, an unresolved V gene accounts for under half, and the cause of the remainder is not known. Here the sample has around 30,000 clones; about 66% occur a single time. The ten largest make up approximately 29% of the sample.

Sequenced here: CD4+ T cells from PBMCs cultured with HCoV-229E spike peptides, sampled before COVID-19 vaccination. Reading the label with the study, this specimen's cell subset or site is: HCoV-229E spike overlapping peptide pool stimulation. Every receptor here comes from a human donor who received a COVID-19 vaccine.

The V gene is TRBV30, the J gene TRBJ2-5, with 9 bases that match TRBD2. J was trimmed by 5 bases and V by 3 bases; bases with no gene match: 10. The CDR3 contains 15 residues. The germline gives CDR1 GTSNPN, CDR2 SVGIG (reference sequence). The CDR3 loop reads CAWRIPSGDAETQYF. CDR3 bases: TGTGCCTGGAGAATTCCTAGCGGGGATGCCGAGACCCAGTACTTC.

The chain carries TRBV28 and TRBJ1-4; D ambiguous. Looked up from germline, CDR1 is MDHEN and CDR2 is SYDVKM. The CDR3 sequence is 12 residues long. V was cut by 4 bases and J by 3 bases, with 3 bases left in between. The CDR3 loop is CASSSSNEKLFF. Written as DNA, the CDR3 is TGTGCCAGCAGTTCATCTAATGAAAAACTGTTTTTT.

This clone was counted a few times. V usage is TRBV21-1 and J usage is TRBJ1-6. TRBV21-1 is annotated as a pseudogene. This CDR3 spans 14 amino acids. The CDR3 DNA is TGTGCCAGCAGCAAAGGACCAATTTTTAGGCCCCTCCACTTT. Translated, it gives CASSKGPIFRPLHF.

Only one count was recorded for this clone. V gene TRBV7-8 combines with J gene TRBJ2-1; TRBD1 matches 7 bases. CDR3 size: 15 residues. The junction had 7 bases not matched to a gene; V was cut back by 5 bases and J by 3 bases. The germline CDR1 and CDR2 sequences are SGHVS and FQNEAQ. In nucleotides, the CDR3 is TGTGCCAGCAGCCCATCCGGGACAGTCTACAATGAGCAGTTCTTC. This encodes CASSPSGTVYNEQFF.

The chain recombines TRBV6-2 or TRBV6-3 with TRBJ2-7; TRBD2 matches 9 bases. J was trimmed by 1 base and V by 1 base; bases with no gene match: 5. Germline V lookup: CDR1 MNHEY, CDR2 SVGEGT. This CDR3 region has 16 residues. The CDR3 nucleotides are TGTGCCAGCAGTTACTTTCGACTAGCGGATTCCTACGAGCAGTACTTC. Its protein product is CASSYFRLADSYEQYF.

The chain is built from TRBV5-1 and TRBJ2-5; 9 positions match TRBD1. The CDR3 loop spans 14 amino acids. Trimming took 4 bases from V and 2 from J; bases not matched to a gene: 3. Germline-derived CDR1 and CDR2 are SGHRS and YFSETQ. The CDR3 nucleotides read TGCGCCAGCAGCCGGGGACAGGGACAAGAGACCCAGTACTTC. As protein: CASSRGQGQETQYF.

V and J are TRBV2 and TRBJ1-1; no definite D call. The CDR3 is 13 amino acids. Germline assignment: CDR1 SNHLY and CDR2 FYNNEI. Trimming took off 2 bases at V and 2 bases at J, with 6 bases between the two ends. CDR3 in amino acids: CASSEWENTEAFF. Here the CDR3 DNA reads TGTGCCAGCAGTGAATGGGAAAACACTGAAGCTTTCTTT.

This clone turned up a few times. The gene calls are TRBV2 and TRBJ1-1; the D gene is possibly TRBD1 (6 bases). Germline CDR1 SNHLY, CDR2 FYNNEI. The germline V and J ends were trimmed by 4 bases and 3 bases, with 9 bases remaining between them. The CDR3 covers 13 residues. The CDR3 protein is CASSAGAYTEAFF. Here the CDR3 DNA reads TGTGCCAGCAGTGCGGGGGCCTACACTGAAGCTTTCTTT.

V is TRBV2 and J is TRBJ2-6; D is perhaps TRBD2 (5 bases). Trimming removed 7 bases from V and 4 bases from J, with 20 bases in between. The length of the CDR3 is 17 residues. Germline V gene lookup returns CDR1 SNHLY and CDR2 FYNNEI. CDR3 DNA sequence: TGTGCCAGCAAGTCGCAGCGGCTCTGGAGGGGGGCCAACGTCCTGACTTTC. Its translation is CASKSQRLWRGANVLTF.

This clone was found a few times. The rearrangement links TRBV6-2 or TRBV6-3 to TRBJ2-4; TRBD2 aligns across 7 bases. This CDR3 region has 14 residues. Germline CDR1 is MNHEY and CDR2 is SVGEGT. Trimming at V came to 5 bases and at J to 1 base, leaving 2 bases not matched to a gene. CDR3 sequence reads: CASSAAGAKNIQYF. The DNA for the CDR3 is TGTGCCAGCAGTGCAGCGGGGGCCAAAAACATTCAGTACTTC.

The V call is TRBV27, the J call TRBJ1-1; 7 bases fit TRBD1. This CDR3 has 14 amino acids. Trimming at V came to 3 bases and at J to 5 bases, leaving 6 bases not matched to a gene. Germline V gene sequence: CDR1 MNHEY, CDR2 SMNVEV (reference sequence). The CDR3 here is CASSLARGKTEAFF. Written as DNA, the CDR3 is TGTGCCAGCAGTTTGGCCAGGGGGAAGACTGAAGCTTTCTTT.

The genes are TRBV3-1 (or the pseudogene TRBV3-2) and TRBJ1-2; 7 bases fit TRBD1. The germline V gene encodes CDR1 LGHDT and CDR2 YNNKEL (reference sequence). Losses at the gene ends were 4 bases for V and 5 bases for J; bases not matched to a gene: 10. The CDR3 has 15 amino acids. CDR3 in amino acids: CASSPTGIERYGYTF. CDR3 sequence (DNA): TGTGCCAGCAGCCCGACAGGGATTGAGAGGTATGGCTACACCTTC.

The chain combines TRBV5-1 with TRBJ2-1; D possibly matches TRBD1 or TRBD2 (5 bases each). Germline V gene data show CDR1 as SGHRS and CDR2 as YFSETQ. The CDR3 is 15 residues long. Trimming stripped 4 bases from V and 5 bases from J, with 16 bases between. The CDR3 sequence is CASSEIGTANNEQFF. DNA of the CDR3: TGCGCCAGCAGCGAAATAGGGACGGCGAACAATGAGCAGTTCTTC.

The gene calls are TRBV14 and TRBJ2-3, with 7 bases lining up with TRBD2. The germline CDR1 and CDR2 sequences are SGHDN and FVKESK. The V segment lost 0 bases and the J segment 3 bases; nucleotides outside the gene matches: 6. The CDR3 has 16 amino acids. This CDR3 reads CASSQEGRGRTDTQYF. The CDR3 nucleotides read TGTGCCAGCAGCCAAGAGGGGCGGGGGAGGACAGATACGCAGTATTTT.

This chain joins TRBV19 and TRBJ1-1, with 8 nucleotides matching TRBD1. After removal of 2 bases from V and 0 bases from J, the junction contained 8 bases not matched to a gene. This CDR3 comprises 17 residues. The germline CDR1 and CDR2 sequences are LNHDA and SQIVND (reference sequence). CDR3: CASSIRTGLRMNTEAFF. DNA of the CDR3: TGTGCCAGTAGTATACGGACAGGGTTGAGGATGAACACTGAAGCTTTCTTT. The full variable domain, completed using reference TRBV19 and TRBJ1-1, is DGGITQSPKYLFRKEGQNVTLSCEQNLNHDAMYWYRQDPGQGLRLIYYSQIVNDFQKGDIAEGYSVSREKKESFPLTVTSAQKNPTAFYLCASSIRTGLRMNTEAFFGQGTRLTVV.

The chain recombines TRBV18 with TRBJ2-3, with D perhaps being TRBD1 or TRBD2 (5 bases each). The CDR3 consists of 15 residues. Germline lookup yields CDR1 KGHSH and CDR2 LQKENI. Between the trimmed V and J ends, which lost 3 bases and 2 bases, there was a span of 12 bases. CDR3 region: CASSPGTPDTDTQYF. The CDR3 nucleotides read TGTGCCAGCTCACCCGGGACCCCTGACACAGATACGCAGTATTTT. Full variable domain (outside the CDR3, taken from reference TRBV18 and TRBJ2-3): NAGVMQNPRHLVRRRGQEARLRCSPMKGHSHVYWYRQLPEEGLKFMVYLQKENIIDESGMPKERFSAEFPKEGPSILRIQQVVRGDSAAYFCASSPGTPDTDTQYFGPGTRLTVL.

This clone is a singleton in its sample. J is TRBJ2-1 and V is TRBV5-4, with 8 bases fitting TRBD2. The CDR3 is 17 amino acids. Unmatched junction bases numbered 5, after V lost 0 bases and J lost 0 bases. Germline CDR1 reads SGHNT; CDR2 reads YYREEE (reference sequence). The CDR3 region is CASSLAAGVGSYNEQFF. The CDR3 DNA is TGTGCCAGCAGCTTGGCAGCGGGAGTAGGCTCCTACAATGAGCAGTTCTTC. The full variable domain, its missing parts supplied by reference TRBV5-4 and TRBJ2-1, is ETGVTQSPTHLIKTRGQQVTLRCSSQSGHNTVSWYQQALGQGPQFIFQYYREEENGRGNFPPRFSGLQFPNYSSELNVNALELDDSALYLCASSLAAGVGSYNEQFFGPGTRLTVL.